The sequence of this TCR beta chain was determined in a study of T cells after yellow fever vaccination. Template-switching 5'RACE yielded the TCR cDNA; a universal primer site and UMIs were added in the process. TCRdb itself ran the 5' RACE reads through MiXCR, one entry per CDR3 protein. This repertoire shows a few hundred thousand distinct CDR3 sequences, less than 20% found once; its top ten account for 17%. This clonotype was found a few times. V dropped 0 bases and J dropped 3 bases, with 12 bases sitting between them. The CDR3 has 14 amino acids. Germline assignment: CDR1 DFQATT and CDR2 SNEGSKA (reference sequence).

Sequences were derived from PBMCs, sampled more than 4 days after the first yellow fever vaccination. This chain links TRBV20-1 with TRBJ2-7, with D possibly matching TRBD2 (5 bases). The sequence was collected from a man aged 18 to 29 who received the YFV17D yellow fever vaccine. Here the CDR3 reads CSARDAGRIYEQYF. Written as DNA, the CDR3 is TGCAGTGCTAGAGACGCGGGCAGAATCTACGAGCAGTACTTC.